This entry concerns a single T cell receptor (beta chain). Assay used: immunoSEQ multiplex PCR; TCRdb lists only in-frame clones, some missing. The sample lists nearly 80,000 clones, 80% to 95% occurring once. This entry comes from a study of OX40 agonist ivuxolimab in advanced cancers. In the study overall: Subjects had a mean age of around 63 years, with a range of about 23 to 79; around 80% were male.

Exclusion applied to patients with autoimmune disease history or systemic immunosuppression. The CDR3 is 14 amino acids. Trimming took 2 bases from V and 0 from J, leaving 6 bases between them. The germline V gene encodes CDR1 MDHEN and CDR2 SYDVKM. J is TRBJ2-3 and V is TRBV28; D is unresolved. This receptor was obtained from an adult with an advanced solid tumor such as melanoma, head and neck, liver or kidney cancer. This sample comprised CD4+ or CD8+ T cells sorted from blood, obtained in a trial of the OX40 agonist ivuxolimab. CDR3 in DNA: TGTGCCAGCAGTTTAGCGGATAGCACAGATACGCAGTATTTT. It yields the protein CASSLADSTDTQYF. Supplemented by reference TRBV28 and TRBJ2-3, the full variable domain reads DVKVTQSSRYLVKRTGEKVFLECVQDMDHENMFWYRQDPGLGLRLIYFSYDVKMKEKGDIPEGYSVSREKKERFSLILESASTNQTSMYLCASSLADSTDTQYFGPGTRLTVL.